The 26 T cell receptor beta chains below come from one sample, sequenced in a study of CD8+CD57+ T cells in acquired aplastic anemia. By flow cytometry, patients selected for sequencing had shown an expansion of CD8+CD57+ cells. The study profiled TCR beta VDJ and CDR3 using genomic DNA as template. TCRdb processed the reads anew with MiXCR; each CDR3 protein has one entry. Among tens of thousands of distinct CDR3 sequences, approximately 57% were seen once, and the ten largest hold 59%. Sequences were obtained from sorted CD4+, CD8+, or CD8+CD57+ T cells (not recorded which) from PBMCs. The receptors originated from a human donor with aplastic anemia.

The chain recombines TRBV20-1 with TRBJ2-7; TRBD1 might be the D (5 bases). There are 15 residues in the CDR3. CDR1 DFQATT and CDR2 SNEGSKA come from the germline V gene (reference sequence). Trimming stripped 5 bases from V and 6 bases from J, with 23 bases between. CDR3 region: CSAGPRQPRFGEQYF. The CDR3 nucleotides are TGCAGTGCTGGGCCTCGACAGCCGAGGTTCGGCGAGCAGTACTTC.

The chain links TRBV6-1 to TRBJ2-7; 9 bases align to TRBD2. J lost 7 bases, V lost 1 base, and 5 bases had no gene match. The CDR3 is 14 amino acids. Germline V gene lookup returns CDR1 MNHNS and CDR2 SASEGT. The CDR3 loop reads CASSEEAGGEEQYF. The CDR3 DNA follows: TGTGCCAGCAGTGAAGAGGCGGGGGGGGAAGAGCAGTACTTC.

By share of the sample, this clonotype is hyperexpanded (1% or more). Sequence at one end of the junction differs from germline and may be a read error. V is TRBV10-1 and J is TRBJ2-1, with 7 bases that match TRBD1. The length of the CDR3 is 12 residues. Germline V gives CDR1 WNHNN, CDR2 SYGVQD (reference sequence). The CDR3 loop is CASSQDRERRNF. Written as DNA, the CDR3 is TGCGCCAGCAGCCAAGACAGGGAAAGGCGCAATTTC.

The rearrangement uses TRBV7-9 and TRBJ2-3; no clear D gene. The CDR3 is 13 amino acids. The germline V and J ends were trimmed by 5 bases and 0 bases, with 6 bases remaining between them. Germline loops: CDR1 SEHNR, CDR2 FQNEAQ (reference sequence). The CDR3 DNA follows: TGTGCCAGCAGCCATAGTAGCACAGATACGCAGTATTTT. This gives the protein CASSHSSTDTQYF.

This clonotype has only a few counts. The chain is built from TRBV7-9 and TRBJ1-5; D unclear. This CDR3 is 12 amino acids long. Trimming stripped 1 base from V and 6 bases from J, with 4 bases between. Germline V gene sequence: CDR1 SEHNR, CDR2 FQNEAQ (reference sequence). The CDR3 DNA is TGTGCCAGCAGCTTAGTCGGTCAGCCCCAGCATTTT. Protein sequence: CASSLVGQPQHF.

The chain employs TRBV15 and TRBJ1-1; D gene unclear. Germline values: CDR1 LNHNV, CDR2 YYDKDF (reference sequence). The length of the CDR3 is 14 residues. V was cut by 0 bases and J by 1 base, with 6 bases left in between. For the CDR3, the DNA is TGTGCCACCAGCAGAGAACAGTCGAACACTGAAGCTTTCTTT. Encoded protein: CATSREQSNTEAFF.

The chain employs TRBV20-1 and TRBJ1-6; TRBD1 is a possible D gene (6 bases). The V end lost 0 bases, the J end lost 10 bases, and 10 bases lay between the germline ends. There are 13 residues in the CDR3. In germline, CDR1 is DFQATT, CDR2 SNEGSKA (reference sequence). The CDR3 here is CSARETGISPLHF. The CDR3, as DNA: TGCAGTGCTAGAGAAACAGGGATCTCACCCCTCCACTTT.

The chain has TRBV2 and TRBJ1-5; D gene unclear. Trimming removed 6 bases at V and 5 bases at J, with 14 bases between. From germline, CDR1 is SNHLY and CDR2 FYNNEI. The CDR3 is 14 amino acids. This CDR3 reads CASRYTLGDQPQHF. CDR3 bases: TGTGCCAGCAGGTACACCTTAGGAGATCAGCCCCAGCATTTT.

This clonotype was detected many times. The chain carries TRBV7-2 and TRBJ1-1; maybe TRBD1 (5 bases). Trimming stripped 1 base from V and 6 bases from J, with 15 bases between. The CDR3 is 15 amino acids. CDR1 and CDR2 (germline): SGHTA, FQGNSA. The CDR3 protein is CASSLGPGTLAEAFF. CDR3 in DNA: TGTGCCAGCAGCTTAGGACCAGGGACCTTGGCTGAAGCTTTCTTT.

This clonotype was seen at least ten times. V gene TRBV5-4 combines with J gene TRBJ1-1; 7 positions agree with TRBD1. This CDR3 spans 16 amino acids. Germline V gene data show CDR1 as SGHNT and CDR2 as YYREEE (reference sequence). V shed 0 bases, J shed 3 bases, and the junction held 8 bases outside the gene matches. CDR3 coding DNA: TGTGCCAGCAGCTTGGGGTCAGGGGGGCCGTACACTGAAGCTTTCTTT. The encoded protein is CASSLGSGGPYTEAFF.

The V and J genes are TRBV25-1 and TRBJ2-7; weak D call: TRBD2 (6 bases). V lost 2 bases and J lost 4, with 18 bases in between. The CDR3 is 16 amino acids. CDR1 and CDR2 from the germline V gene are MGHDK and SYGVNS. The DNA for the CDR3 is TGTGCCAGCAGTGAAACCGGGACTCCCCCCGGTTACGAGCAGTACTTC. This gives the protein CASSETGTPPGYEQYF.

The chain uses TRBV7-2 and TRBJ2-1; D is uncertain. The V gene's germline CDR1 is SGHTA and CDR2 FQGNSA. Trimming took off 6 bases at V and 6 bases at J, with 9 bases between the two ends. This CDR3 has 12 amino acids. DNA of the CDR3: TGTGCCAGCAGTCCCCTGGGCAATGAGCAGTTCTTC. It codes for CASSPLGNEQFF.

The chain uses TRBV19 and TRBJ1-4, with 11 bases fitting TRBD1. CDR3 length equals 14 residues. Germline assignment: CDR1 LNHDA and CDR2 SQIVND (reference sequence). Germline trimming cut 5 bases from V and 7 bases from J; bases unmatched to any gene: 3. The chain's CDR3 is CASSLGQGVEKLFF. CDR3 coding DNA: TGTGCCAGTAGTCTGGGACAGGGGGTTGAAAAACTGTTTTTT.

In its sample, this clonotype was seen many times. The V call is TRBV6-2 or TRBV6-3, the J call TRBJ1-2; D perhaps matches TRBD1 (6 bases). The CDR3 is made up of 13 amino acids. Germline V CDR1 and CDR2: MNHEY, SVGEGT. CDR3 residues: CAAYRASNYGYTF. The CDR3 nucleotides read TGTGCGGCCTACAGGGCTTCTAACTATGGCTACACCTTC.

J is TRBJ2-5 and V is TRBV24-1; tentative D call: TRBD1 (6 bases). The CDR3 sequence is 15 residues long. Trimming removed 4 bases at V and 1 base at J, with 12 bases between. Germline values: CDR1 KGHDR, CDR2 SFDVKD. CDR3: CATSDPTGFQETQYF. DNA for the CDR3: TGTGCCACCAGTGACCCGACAGGCTTCCAAGAGACCCAGTACTTC.

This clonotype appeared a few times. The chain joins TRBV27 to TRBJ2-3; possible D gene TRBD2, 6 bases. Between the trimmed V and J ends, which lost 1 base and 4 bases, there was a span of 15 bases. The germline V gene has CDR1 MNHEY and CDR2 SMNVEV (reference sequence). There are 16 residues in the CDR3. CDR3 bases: TGTGCCAGCAGTTTATTCGGCGGGCCTAGCGCAGATACGCAGTATTTT. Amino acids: CASSLFGGPSADTQYF.

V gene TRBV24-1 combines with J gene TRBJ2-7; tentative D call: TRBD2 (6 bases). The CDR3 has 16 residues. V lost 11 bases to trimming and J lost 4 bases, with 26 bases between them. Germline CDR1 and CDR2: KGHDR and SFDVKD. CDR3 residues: CASSVGVGGLGYEQYF. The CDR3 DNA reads TGTGCCAGCAGCGTAGGAGTAGGAGGGTTGGGGTACGAGCAGTACTTC.

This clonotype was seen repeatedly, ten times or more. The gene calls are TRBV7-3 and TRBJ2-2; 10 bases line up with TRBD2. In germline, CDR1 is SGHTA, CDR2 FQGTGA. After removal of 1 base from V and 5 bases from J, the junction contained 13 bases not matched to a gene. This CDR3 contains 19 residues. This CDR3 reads CASSLRTERGGLWTGELFF. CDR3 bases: TGTGCCAGCAGCTTAAGGACGGAGCGGGGGGGCCTGTGGACCGGGGAGCTGTTTTTT.

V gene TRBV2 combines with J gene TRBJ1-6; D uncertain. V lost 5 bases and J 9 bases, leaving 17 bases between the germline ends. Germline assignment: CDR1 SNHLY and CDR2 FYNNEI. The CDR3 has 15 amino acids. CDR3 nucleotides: TGTGCCAGCAGTTATAAAGTTCTCCGTAGTTCACCCCTCCACTTT. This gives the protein CASSYKVLRSSPLHF. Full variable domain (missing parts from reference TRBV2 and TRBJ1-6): EPEVTQTPSHQVTQMGQEVILRCVPISNHLYFYWYRQILGQKVEFLVSFYNNEISEKSEIFDDQFSVERPDGSNFTLKIRSTKLEDSAMYFCASSYKVLRSSPLHFGNGTRLTVT.

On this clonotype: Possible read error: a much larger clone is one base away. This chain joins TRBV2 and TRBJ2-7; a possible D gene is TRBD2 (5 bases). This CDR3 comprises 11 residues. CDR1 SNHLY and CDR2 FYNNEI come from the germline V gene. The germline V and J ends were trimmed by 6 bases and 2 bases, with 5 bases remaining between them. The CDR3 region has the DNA TGTGCCAGCAGCGGGGCCTACGAGCAGTACTTC. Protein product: CASSGAYEQYF.

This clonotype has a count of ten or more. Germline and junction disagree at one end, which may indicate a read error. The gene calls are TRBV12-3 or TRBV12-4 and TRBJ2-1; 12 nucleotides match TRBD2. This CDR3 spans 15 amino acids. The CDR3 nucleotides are TGTGCCAGCAGTCTAGCGGGGGGGTTTGTCGATGAGCAGTTCTTC. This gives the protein CASSLAGGFVDEQFF.

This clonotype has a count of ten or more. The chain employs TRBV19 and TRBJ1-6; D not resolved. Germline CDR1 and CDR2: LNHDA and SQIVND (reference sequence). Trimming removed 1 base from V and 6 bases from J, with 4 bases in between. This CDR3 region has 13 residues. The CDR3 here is CASSIGVNSPLHF. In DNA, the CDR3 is TGTGCCAGTAGTATAGGGGTTAATTCACCCCTCCACTTT. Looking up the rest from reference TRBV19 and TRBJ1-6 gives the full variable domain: DGGITQSPKYLFRKEGQNVTLSCEQNLNHDAMYWYRQDPGQGLRLIYYSQIVNDFQKGDIAEGYSVSREKKESFPLTVTSAQKNPTAFYLCASSIGVNSPLHFGNGTRLTVT.

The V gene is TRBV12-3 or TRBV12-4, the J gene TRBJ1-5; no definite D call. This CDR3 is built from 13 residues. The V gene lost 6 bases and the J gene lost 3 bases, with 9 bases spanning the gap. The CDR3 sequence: CASSWTDNQPQHF. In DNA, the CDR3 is TGTGCCAGCAGCTGGACCGACAATCAGCCCCAGCATTTT.

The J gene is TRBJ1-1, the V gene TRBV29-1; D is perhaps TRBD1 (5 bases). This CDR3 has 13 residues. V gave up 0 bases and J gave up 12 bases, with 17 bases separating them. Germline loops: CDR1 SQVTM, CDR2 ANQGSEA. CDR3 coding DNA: TGCAGCGTTGAAGATCGTTCGCTTGGGGCATCTTTCTTT. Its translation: CSVEDRSLGASFF. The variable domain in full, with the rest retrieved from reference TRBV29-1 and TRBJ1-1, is SAVISQKPSRDICQRGTSLTIQCQVDSQVTMMFWYRQQPGQSLTLIATANQGSEATYESGFVIDKFPISRPNLTFSTLTVSNMSPEDSSIYLCSVEDRSLGASFFGQGTRLTVV.

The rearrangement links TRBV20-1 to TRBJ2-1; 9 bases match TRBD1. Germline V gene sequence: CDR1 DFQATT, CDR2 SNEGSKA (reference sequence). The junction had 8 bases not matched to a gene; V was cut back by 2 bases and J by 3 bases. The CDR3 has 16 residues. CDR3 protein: CSARSQGGQGYNEQFF. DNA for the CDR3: TGCAGTGCTAGATCTCAGGGGGGACAGGGCTACAATGAGCAGTTCTTC.

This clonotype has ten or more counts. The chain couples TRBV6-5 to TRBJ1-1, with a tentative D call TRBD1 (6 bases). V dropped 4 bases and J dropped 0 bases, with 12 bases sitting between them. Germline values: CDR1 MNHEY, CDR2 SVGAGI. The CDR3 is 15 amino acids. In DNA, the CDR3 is TGTGCCAGCAGTTGGACAGAACTGATGAACACTGAAGCTTTCTTT. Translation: CASSWTELMNTEAFF.